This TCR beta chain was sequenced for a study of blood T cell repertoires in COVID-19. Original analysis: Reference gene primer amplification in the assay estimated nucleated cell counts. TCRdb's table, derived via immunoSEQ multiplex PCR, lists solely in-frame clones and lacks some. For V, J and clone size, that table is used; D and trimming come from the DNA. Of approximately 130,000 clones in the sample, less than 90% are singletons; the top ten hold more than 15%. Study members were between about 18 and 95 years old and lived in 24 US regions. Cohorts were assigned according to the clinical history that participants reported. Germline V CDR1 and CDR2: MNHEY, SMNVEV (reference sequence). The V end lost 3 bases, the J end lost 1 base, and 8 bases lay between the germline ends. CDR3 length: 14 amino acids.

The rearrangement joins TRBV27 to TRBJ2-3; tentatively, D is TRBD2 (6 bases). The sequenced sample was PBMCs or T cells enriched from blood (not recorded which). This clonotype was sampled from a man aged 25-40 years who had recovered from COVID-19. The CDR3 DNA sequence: TGTGCCAGCAGTTTGCGGGACGGCACAGATACGCAGTATTTT. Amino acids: CASSLRDGTDTQYF.